One sample yielded the 15 T cell receptor beta chains listed below, sequenced in a study of blood T cell repertoires in COVID-19. Some clones are missing from TCRdb's copy, which holds only in-frame ones; the method was immunoSEQ multiplex PCR. This table has 150,000 to 200,000 clones, 85% to 90% appearing once. The specimen sequenced was peripheral blood. The receptors shown here come from a woman older than 75 in a cohort sampled during active or convalescent COVID-19.

V gene TRBV6-5 combines with J gene TRBJ2-7, with D perhaps TRBD1 (6 bases). In germline, CDR1 is MNHEY, CDR2 SVGAGI. Trimming shortened V by 0 bases and J by 6 bases, and 15 bases separated the two germline ends. The length of the CDR3 is 15 residues. The CDR3 DNA reads TGTGCCAGCAGTTACTCGGACAGAACCAATTCCGAGCAGTACTTC. It translates to CASSYSDRTNSEQYF.

For the CDR3, the DNA is TGTGCCAGCAGTTTTGACAGGGGCGAGCAGTACGTC. It codes for CASSFDRGEQYV. V usage is TRBV5-4 and J usage is TRBJ2-7; 8 bases are a match to TRBD1. Germline V lookup: CDR1 SGHNT, CDR2 YYREEE (reference sequence). This CDR3 is 12 amino acids long. Germline trimming cut 5 bases from V and 6 bases from J; bases unmatched to any gene: 4.

The chain links TRBV19 to TRBJ2-7; 8 bases align to TRBD2. V dropped 10 bases and J dropped 2; count of bases not matched to a gene: 13. The CDR3 is 15 residues long. The germline CDR1 and CDR2 sequences are LNHDA and SQIVND (reference sequence). CDR3 protein: CATSVASGLPYEQYV. CDR3 sequence (DNA): TGTGCCACCTCCGTCGCTAGCGGGTTGCCCTACGAGCAGTACGTC.

The chain's CDR3 is CASSLVTYNEQFF. CDR3 nucleotide sequence: TGTGCCAGCAGCTTAGTTACCTACAATGAGCAGTTCTTC. The rearrangement uses TRBV11-3 and TRBJ2-1; D unresolved. Germline CDR1 SGHNT, CDR2 YENEEA. V lost 1 base, J lost 2 bases, and 3 bases lay in between. This CDR3 spans 13 amino acids. The whole variable domain, filled in from reference TRBV11-3 and TRBJ2-1, reads EAGVVQSPRYKIIEKKQPVAFWCNPISGHNTLYWYLQNLGQGPELLIRYENEEAVDDSQLPKDRFSAERLKGVDSTLKIQPAELGDSAVYLCASSLVTYNEQFFGPGTRLTVL.

V usage is TRBV5-1 and J usage is TRBJ1-2, with 7 nucleotides matching TRBD1. Germline V lookup: CDR1 SGHRS, CDR2 YFSETQ. With V trimmed by 6 bases and J by 6 bases, 5 bases remained unmatched. The CDR3 consists of 12 residues. This CDR3 reads CASTGTAHGYTF. CDR3 sequence (DNA): TGCGCCAGCACAGGGACAGCGCATGGCTACACCTTC.

The gene calls are TRBV5-6 and TRBJ2-5; 10 bases are a match to TRBD1. V lost 4 bases and J lost 5; bases outside the gene matches: 8. The germline CDR1 and CDR2 sequences are SGHDT and YYEEEE. The CDR3 has 15 residues. Here the CDR3 reads CASSHRTGGVETQYF. The CDR3 DNA reads as TGTGCCAGCAGCCACCGGACAGGGGGTGTGGAGACCCAGTACTTC.

The V gene is TRBV2, the J gene TRBJ1-6; 8 bases match TRBD1. J gave up 10 bases and V 7 bases, and 6 bases lay outside the gene matches. This CDR3 comprises 13 residues. Germline V CDR1 and CDR2: SNHLY, FYNNEI. DNA of the CDR3: TGTGCCAGCAAAGGACAGGGTGGATCACCCCTCCACTTT. As protein: CASKGQGGSPLHF.

V and J are TRBV18 and TRBJ1-2, with TRBD1 identical over 9 bases. The CDR3 has 15 residues. Trimming cost V 2 bases and J 4 bases; bases outside gene matches: 5. Germline loops: CDR1 KGHSH, CDR2 LQKENI. In nucleotides, the CDR3 is TGTGCCAGCTCACCAGGACAGGGGCATAGCTATGGCTACACCTTC. This sequence encodes CASSPGQGHSYGYTF.

The chain joins TRBV10-1 to TRBJ1-5, with D uncertain. The V and J ends lost 3 bases and 4 bases respectively, with 4 bases between them. Germline V gene lookup returns CDR1 WNHNN and CDR2 SYGVQD (reference sequence). The CDR3 is 12 residues long. The CDR3 DNA reads TGCGCCAGCAGTGAATCGAATCAGCCCCAGCATTTT. Amino acids: CASSESNQPQHF.

V usage is TRBV11-3 and J usage is TRBJ2-7; a weak D match, TRBD1 (5 bases). Germline V gene sequence: CDR1 SGHNT, CDR2 YENEEA. This CDR3 has 14 residues. V lost 1 base, J lost 7 bases, and 14 bases lay in between. CDR3 region: CASSLVSGQGEQYF. The CDR3 region has the DNA TGTGCCAGCAGCTTAGTGTCTGGGCAGGGAGAGCAGTACTTC.

This clone was recorded a few times. The chain couples TRBV19 to TRBJ2-3; 8 bases align to TRBD2. V shed 0 bases, J shed 2 bases, and the junction held 13 bases outside the gene matches. Per the germline V gene, CDR1 is LNHDA and CDR2 is SQIVND (reference sequence). This CDR3 spans 19 amino acids. The CDR3 protein is CASSIEGPSSGGNTDTQYF. DNA of the CDR3: TGTGCCAGTAGTATAGAGGGCCCCTCCAGCGGGGGTAACACAGATACGCAGTATTTT.

The chain recombines TRBV4-3 with TRBJ1-1; D ambiguous. CDR1 and CDR2 (germline): LGHNA, YSLEER. Trimming removed 1 base at V and 3 bases at J, with 12 bases between. The CDR3 covers 15 residues. CDR3 sequence (DNA): TGCGCCAGCAGCCAAGGGGCGGGTATGGACACTGAAGCTTTCTTT. Its protein product is CASSQGAGMDTEAFF.

V usage is TRBV5-1 and J usage is TRBJ2-3; 10 bases are a match to TRBD2. The CDR3 is 17 residues long. Germline CDR1 and CDR2: SGHRS and YFSETQ. V was clipped by 1 base and J by 0 bases; unmatched bases: 5. The CDR3 here is CASSLRASGSSTDTQYF. The CDR3 nucleotides read TGCGCCAGCAGCTTGCGTGCTAGCGGGAGTAGCACAGATACGCAGTATTTT.

V is TRBV7-2 and J is TRBJ1-2; 7 bases are shared with TRBD1. The J segment lost 2 bases and the V segment lost 10 bases, leaving 4 bases of the junction unmatched. In germline, CDR1 is SGHTA, CDR2 FQGNSA. This CDR3 is built from 12 residues. The CDR3 nucleotides read TGTGCCAACCGGGACAGAAACTATGGCTACACCTTC. Encoded protein: CANRDRNYGYTF.

J is TRBJ1-5 and V is TRBV20-1, with D possibly matching TRBD1 (6 bases). Germline V gene lookup returns CDR1 DFQATT and CDR2 SNEGSKA (reference sequence). V lost 3 bases, J lost 5 bases, and 20 bases lay in between. The CDR3 spans 16 residues. This CDR3 reads CSASYDRRWADQPQHF. CDR3 coding DNA: TGCAGTGCTAGTTATGACAGGAGGTGGGCAGATCAGCCCCAGCATTTT.